This passage covers 5 T cell receptor beta chains from one sample sequenced in a study of blood T cell repertoires in COVID-19. Here immunoSEQ multiplex PCR was the method, and the copy in TCRdb shows in-frame clones only, minus some. The sample consists of 180,000 or so clones, roughly 73% of them appearing once. The sequenced material came from peripheral blood. These receptors came from a woman aged 80 or over with active or convalescent COVID-19.

The chain recombines TRBV15 with TRBJ2-7, with a weak D call TRBD2 (6 bases). CDR1 and CDR2 (germline): LNHNV, YYDKDF (reference sequence). Trimming left V 5 bases short and J 1 base short, with 9 bases between. The CDR3 is 13 residues long. The CDR3 bases are TGTGCCACCAGCGTGGGACTTTCCTACGAGCAGTACTTC. Translating gives CATSVGLSYEQYF.

This chain joins TRBV24-1 and TRBJ2-1, with TRBD1 matching over 10 bases. The CDR3 totals 17 residues. Germline values: CDR1 KGHDR, CDR2 SFDVKD. After removal of 3 bases from V and 2 bases from J, the junction contained 6 bases not matched to a gene. The CDR3 loop reads CATSDRSGTGAYNEQFF. The CDR3 DNA sequence: TGTGCCACCAGTGATAGATCCGGGACAGGGGCCTACAATGAGCAGTTCTTC.

This chain connects TRBV5-5 to TRBJ1-5; 8 positions agree with TRBD1. The length of the CDR3 is 16 residues. Trimming cost V 4 bases and J 0 bases; bases outside gene matches: 6. Germline CDR1 reads SGHKS; CDR2 reads YYEKEE (reference sequence). The CDR3 DNA is TGTGCCAGCAGCCCAGGGACAGGTAATAGCAATCAGCCCCAGCATTTT. It translates to CASSPGTGNSNQPQHF.

The V call is TRBV19, the J call TRBJ2-1, with TRBD2 identical over 11 bases. The germline V gene encodes CDR1 LNHDA and CDR2 SQIVND (reference sequence). CDR3 length: 20 amino acids. With V trimmed by 5 bases and J by 13 bases, 28 bases remained unmatched. The CDR3 protein is CASSDLTSGIAGGPKLSQFF. CDR3 DNA sequence: TGTGCCAGTAGTGACCTGACTAGCGGAATAGCGGGGGGGCCGAAGTTAAGTCAGTTCTTC. The full variable domain, its missing parts supplied by reference TRBV19 and TRBJ2-1, is DGGITQSPKYLFRKEGQNVTLSCEQNLNHDAMYWYRQDPGQGLRLIYYSQIVNDFQKGDIAEGYSVSREKKESFPLTVTSAQKNPTAFYLCASSDLTSGIAGGPKLSQFFGPGTRLTVL.

V is TRBV18 and J is TRBJ2-7, with TRBD1 identical over 9 bases. Germline CDR1 reads KGHSH; CDR2 reads LQKENI. The trim removed 3 bases at V and 3 bases at J, leaving 6 bases unmatched. The length of the CDR3 is 15 residues. The CDR3: CASSPTTGGRYEQYF. CDR3 nucleotide sequence: TGTGCCAGCTCACCTACGACAGGGGGTCGCTACGAGCAGTACTTC.